Below, 19 T cell receptor beta chains from the same sample are listed, as sequenced in a study of blood T cell repertoires in COVID-19. Assay used: immunoSEQ multiplex PCR; TCRdb lists only in-frame clones, some missing. There are over 200,000 clones in the sample; roughly 90% occur only once, and more than 0.7% lies in the top ten. Sequencing input: peripheral blood. The receptors were sampled from a man in his sixties with COVID-19, enrolled during active disease.

The chain employs TRBV7-2 and TRBJ1-1; TRBD1 aligns across 10 bases. Germline CDR1 and CDR2: SGHTA and FQGNSA. This CDR3 comprises 15 residues. J gave up 4 bases and V 3 bases, and 5 bases lay outside the gene matches. The CDR3 sequence: CASSFGGTGATEAFF. For the CDR3, the DNA is TGTGCCAGCAGCTTCGGCGGGACAGGGGCCACTGAAGCTTTCTTT.

The chain is built from TRBV2 and TRBJ2-2; TRBD2 agrees at 11 bases. V shed 3 bases, J shed 2 bases, and the junction held 5 bases outside the gene matches. The CDR3 has 17 amino acids. CDR1 and CDR2 from the germline V gene are SNHLY and FYNNEI. The CDR3 spells CASSDGLAGGNTGELFF. The CDR3 DNA sequence: TGTGCCAGCAGTGACGGTCTAGCGGGGGGCAACACCGGGGAGCTGTTTTTT.

The chain carries TRBV7-8 and TRBJ2-3; the match to TRBD1 covers 10 bases. The V and J ends lost 8 bases and 5 bases, in that order; junction bases with no gene match: 13. Germline V gene lookup returns CDR1 SGHVS and CDR2 FQNEAQ. CDR3 length equals 16 residues. CDR3 sequence (DNA): TGTGCCAGCGGACTAACGGGGACAGGGGTTAAAGATACGCAGTATTTT. Its translation is CASGLTGTGVKDTQYF.

This chain joins TRBV6-9 and TRBJ2-1; D is perhaps TRBD1 (6 bases). Looked up from germline, CDR1 is MNHGY and CDR2 is SVAAGI. The CDR3 contains 16 residues. Between the trimmed V and J ends, which lost 10 bases and 2 bases, there was a span of 21 bases. CDR3 coding DNA: TGTGCCAACCTGAATCGGTGTGGGGGCCCCTACAATGAGCAGTTCTTC. Its translation is CANLNRCGGPYNEQFF.

The chain is built from TRBV27 and TRBJ2-1, with 10 positions matching TRBD2. The J segment lost 4 bases and the V segment lost 5 bases, leaving 5 bases of the junction unmatched. Germline CDR1 reads MNHEY; CDR2 reads SMNVEV (reference sequence). This CDR3 region has 15 residues. DNA of the CDR3: TGTGCCAGCAGTCTTGGACTAGCGGAGTACAATGAGCAGTTCTTC. It yields the protein CASSLGLAEYNEQFF.

The chain carries TRBV7-3 and TRBJ2-3, with a possible D match to TRBD2 (6 bases). The CDR3 runs 13 residues. The germline CDR1 and CDR2 sequences are SGHTA and FQGTGA. V gave up 5 bases and J gave up 12 bases, with 18 bases separating them. In DNA form, the CDR3 reads TGTGCCAGCAGCGCCGCTCGGGACTTTCAACAGTATTTT. Encoded protein: CASSAARDFQQYF.

This clone was recorded only once. This chain uses TRBV2 with TRBJ2-7; 7 nucleotides match TRBD1. The CDR3 runs 15 residues. V gave up 4 bases and J gave up 6 bases; unmatched junction bases: 12. Looked up from germline, CDR1 is SNHLY and CDR2 is FYNNEI. In DNA form, the CDR3 reads TGTGCCAGCAGTGGTACAGGGGCCCGCCCGGTCGAGCAGTACTTC. It translates to CASSGTGARPVEQYF.

The chain combines TRBV10-3 with TRBJ2-7; 8 bases map to TRBD1. Trimming cost V 6 bases and J 1 base; bases outside gene matches: 5. The germline V gene has CDR1 ENHRY and CDR2 SYGVKD. The CDR3 has 14 amino acids. CDR3 in DNA: TGTGCCATCAGATCGGGACAGGCATCCTACGAGCAGTACTTC. Translated, it gives CAIRSGQASYEQYF.

This rearrangement joins TRBV15 to TRBJ1-5, with D perhaps TRBD1 (6 bases). Trimming removed 6 bases at V and 4 bases at J, with 13 bases between. The length of the CDR3 is 14 residues. The germline CDR1 and CDR2 sequences are LNHNV and YYDKDF (reference sequence). The CDR3 loop reads CATRRGGMNQPQHF. CDR3 coding DNA: TGTGCCACCAGGCGGGGGGGCATGAATCAGCCCCAGCATTTT.

This chain uses TRBV15 with TRBJ2-7; 8 bases are shared with TRBD2. The CDR3 extends over 17 amino acids. The trim removed 0 bases at V and 5 bases at J, leaving 12 bases unmatched. Germline CDR1 reads LNHNV; CDR2 reads YYDKDF (reference sequence). CDR3: CATSRELPSGSINEQYF. The CDR3 DNA follows: TGTGCCACCAGCAGAGAGTTACCTAGCGGGTCGATTAACGAGCAGTACTTC. The entire variable domain, with the rest obtained from reference TRBV15 and TRBJ2-7, is as follows: DAMVIQNPRYQVTQFGKPVTLSCSQTLNHNVMYWYQQKSSQAPKLLFHYYDKDFNNEADTPDNFQSRRPNTSFCFLDIRSPGLGDTAMYLCATSRELPSGSINEQYFGPGTRLTVT.

The chain recombines TRBV10-2 with TRBJ1-3, with unresolved D. The V gene lost 3 bases and the J gene lost 0 bases, with 9 bases spanning the gap. The germline V gene encodes CDR1 WSHSY and CDR2 SAAADI. The CDR3 runs to 15 residues. CDR3 loop: CASSDFVSSGNTIYF. In DNA, the CDR3 is TGCGCCAGCAGTGATTTTGTTAGCTCTGGAAACACCATATATTTT.

This chain connects TRBV28 to TRBJ1-5; weak D call: TRBD1 (5 bases). CDR1 is MDHEN and CDR2 is SYDVKM in the germline V gene. The CDR3 spans 16 residues. The germline V and J ends were trimmed by 5 bases and 3 bases, with 17 bases remaining between them. Written as DNA, the CDR3 is TGTGCCAGCAGTGACGGAGGGACGGCTTACAATCAGCCCCAGCATTTT. It codes for CASSDGGTAYNQPQHF.

This chain links TRBV27 with TRBJ1-2; 8 bases fit TRBD1. The V and J ends lost 4 bases and 4 bases, in that order; junction bases with no gene match: 8. CDR1 MNHEY and CDR2 SMNVEV come from the germline V gene (reference sequence). The CDR3 is made up of 15 amino acids. CDR3 sequence reads: CASSSSPGTGYGYTF. Here the CDR3 DNA reads TGTGCCAGCAGTTCATCACCCGGGACAGGCTATGGCTACACCTTC.

The CDR3 region has the DNA TGTGCTACCTTGGGACAGGGGGTTAGCGGGGAGCTGTTTTTT. Translation gives CATLGQGVSGELFF. The chain uses TRBV6-5 and TRBJ2-2; 11 nucleotides match TRBD1. This CDR3 contains 14 residues. The germline V gene has CDR1 MNHEY and CDR2 SVGAGI.

The sample holds a few counts of this clone. The chain joins TRBV6-6 to TRBJ2-2, with 9 bases lining up with TRBD2. The CDR3 is 15 amino acids. Trimming at V came to 6 bases and at J to 1 base, leaving 3 bases not matched to a gene. Germline-derived CDR1 and CDR2 are MNHNY and SVGAGI (reference sequence). CDR3 nucleotides: TGTGCCAGCAGCAAGACTAGCGGGAACACCGGGGAGCTGTTTTTT. This translates into CASSKTSGNTGELFF.

The rearrangement uses TRBV19 and TRBJ1-5; TRBD1 aligns across 8 bases. CDR1 and CDR2 from the germline V gene are LNHDA and SQIVND (reference sequence). J lost 0 bases, V lost 4 bases, and 14 bases had no gene match. The CDR3 is 19 amino acids. CDR3 amino acids: CASSTPGQATLYSNQPQHF. In nucleotides, the CDR3 is TGTGCCAGTAGTACTCCGGGACAGGCGACCCTATATAGCAATCAGCCCCAGCATTTT.

This chain links TRBV19 with TRBJ2-7, with D possibly TRBD1 on 6 matching bases. This CDR3 comprises 13 residues. V was shortened by 4 bases and J by 6 bases, with 13 bases between the two germline ends. Germline assignment: CDR1 LNHDA and CDR2 SQIVND (reference sequence). As DNA, the CDR3 is TGTGCCAGTAGTAGAGTATCAGGGGCCGAGCAGTACTTC. Its protein product is CASSRVSGAEQYF.

The V and J genes are TRBV9 and TRBJ2-3; tentative D call: TRBD2 (5 bases). CDR1 and CDR2 (germline): SGDLS, YYNGEE. The CDR3 loop spans 14 amino acids. Trimming pared 6 bases from V and 2 bases from J, leaving 13 bases between. Written as DNA, the CDR3 is TGTGCCAGCACGGCCGCTAGCCACACAGATACGCAGTATTTT. Translation: CASTAASHTDTQYF. The full variable domain, in which reference TRBV9 and TRBJ2-3 provide the parts outside the CDR3, is DSGVTQTPKHLITATGQRVTLRCSPRSGDLSVYWYQQSLDQGLQFLIQYYNGEERAKGNILERFSAQQFPDLHSELNLSSLELGDSALYFCASTAASHTDTQYFGPGTRLTVL.

With respect to this clone: Other DNA variants within this sample encode the same CDR3. The V and J genes are TRBV28 and TRBJ2-1, with a possible D match to TRBD2 (6 bases). The germline V gene has CDR1 MDHEN and CDR2 SYDVKM. The V end lost 2 bases, the J end lost 0 bases, and 8 bases lay between the germline ends. The CDR3 has 15 amino acids. In DNA form, the CDR3 reads TGTGCCAGCAGTTTAGGGGGGAGCTCCTACAATGAGCAGTTCTTC. Encoded protein: CASSLGGSSYNEQFF.